The 12 T cell receptor beta chains given below trace back to one sample, sequenced in a study of blood T cells in healthy people across ages. With a J-beta primer mix and a sample-barcoded 5' primer, a second PCR ran roughly 7 to 11 cycles. Each CDR3 protein is one row after TCRdb ran MiXCR on the 5' RACE reads. The sample consists of more than 500,000 distinct CDR3 sequences, 27% of them appearing once. The source material was blood. The receptors were sampled from a woman between 65 and 79 years old in good health.

The gene calls are TRBV19 and TRBJ2-1; 8 bases match TRBD2. This CDR3 is 18 amino acids long. In germline, CDR1 is LNHDA, CDR2 SQIVND (reference sequence). The J segment lost 0 bases and the V segment lost 4 bases, leaving 11 bases of the junction unmatched. CDR3 sequence: CASSTYRSSGGSYNEQFF. In DNA, the CDR3 is TGTGCCAGTAGTACTTATCGTTCGAGCGGGGGCTCCTACAATGAGCAGTTCTTC.

The chain uses TRBV5-1 and TRBJ2-3, with D unresolved. Germline values: CDR1 SGHRS, CDR2 YFSETQ. CDR3 size: 15 residues. The germline V and J ends were trimmed by 0 bases and 4 bases, with 12 bases remaining between them. The CDR3 sequence is CASSLALGKADTQYF. CDR3 nucleotide sequence: TGCGCCAGCAGCTTGGCCCTGGGGAAGGCAGATACGCAGTATTTT.

The genes are TRBV7-9 and TRBJ2-2, with D tentatively TRBD1 (6 bases). V was cut by 4 bases and J by 2 bases, with 14 bases left in between. The CDR3 is made up of 16 amino acids. Per germline, CDR1 SEHNR and CDR2 FQNEAQ (reference sequence). The CDR3 region is CASSSASGGNTGELFF. The DNA for the CDR3 is TGTGCCAGCAGCTCCGCTAGTGGGGGCAACACCGGGGAGCTGTTTTTT.

A few counts support this clonotype. This chain connects TRBV6-5 to TRBJ2-1, with TRBD2 as a possible D gene (5 bases). V lost 6 bases and J lost 5, with 11 bases in between. The germline V gene encodes CDR1 MNHEY and CDR2 SVGAGI. The CDR3 has 13 residues. CDR3 amino acids: CASRPGLNNEQFF. In DNA form, the CDR3 reads TGTGCCAGCAGGCCCGGACTCAACAATGAGCAGTTCTTC.

The genes are TRBV20-1 and TRBJ1-3; D unresolved. Germline-derived CDR1 and CDR2 are DFQATT and SNEGSKA (reference sequence). Trimming stripped 5 bases from V and 3 bases from J, with 5 bases between. CDR3 size: 11 residues. The CDR3 region is CSAWFGNTIYF. CDR3 in DNA: TGCAGTGCTTGGTTTGGAAACACCATATATTTT.

This clonotype was seen more than once but under ten times. This chain uses TRBV24-1 with TRBJ2-5; D might be TRBD1 (6 bases). Trimming pared 4 bases from V and 4 bases from J, leaving 18 bases between. The germline CDR1 and CDR2 sequences are KGHDR and SFDVKD. The CDR3 length is 16 residues. Here the CDR3 DNA reads TGTGCCACCAGTGACACCTCCCCGGGCAGGGGAGAGACCCAGTACTTC. Amino acids: CATSDTSPGRGETQYF.

The chain joins TRBV5-1 to TRBJ2-1; maybe TRBD1 (6 bases). CDR3 length: 16 residues. Germline V gene data show CDR1 as SGHRS and CDR2 as YFSETQ. The V and J ends lost 0 bases and 7 bases respectively, with 17 bases between them. DNA for the CDR3: TGCGCCAGCAGCTTGGAGGCCAGGGGAGTTGGGAATGAGCAGTTCTTC. Its translation is CASSLEARGVGNEQFF.

The V call is TRBV6-5, the J call TRBJ2-5; 13 bases map to TRBD2. Germline V gene sequence: CDR1 MNHEY, CDR2 SVGAGI. This CDR3 has 15 residues. V shed 4 bases and J 6 bases; nucleotides not matched to a gene: 5. This CDR3 reads CASSWGTSGEKTQYF. The CDR3 DNA sequence: TGTGCCAGCAGTTGGGGGACTAGCGGGGAAAAGACCCAGTACTTC.

This clonotype has just a few counts. J is TRBJ2-7 and V is TRBV12-3 or TRBV12-4, with 10 bases identical to TRBD1. This CDR3 has 11 residues. The CDR3, as DNA: TGTGCCAGCAGTCTTGGGACAGGGGTAAGCGTC. Its translation is CASSLGTGVSV.

The table lists this clonotype with many counts. The chain carries TRBV21-1 and TRBJ2-3; no DNA check was done on the table's D call, TRBD1. TRBV21-1 is designated a pseudogene. The CDR3 length is 18 residues. CDR3 region: CASSGLAWKGQGADTQYF. The DNA for the CDR3 is TGTGCCAGCAGCGGTTTGGCGTGGAAGGGACAGGGGGCGGATACGCAGTATTTT.

This clonotype was seen at least ten times. The chain is built from TRBV3-1 and TRBJ2-4; D is undetermined. Trimming removed 2 bases from V and 9 bases from J, with 5 bases in between. The CDR3 consists of 11 residues. The germline CDR1 and CDR2 sequences are LGHDT and YNNKEL (reference sequence). This CDR3 reads CASSQRIIQYF. The CDR3 DNA reads as TGTGCCAGCAGCCAACGGATCATTCAGTACTTC.

The J gene is TRBJ1-4, the V gene TRBV12-3 or TRBV12-4; 10 bases match TRBD1. The CDR3 is made up of 19 amino acids. The V segment lost 7 bases and the J segment 8 bases; nucleotides outside the gene matches: 22. This chain's CDR3 is CASTLTLLTGGYEGEKLFF. CDR3 DNA sequence: TGTGCCAGCACCTTAACCCTCCTGACAGGGGGCTATGAAGGGGAAAAACTGTTTTTT.